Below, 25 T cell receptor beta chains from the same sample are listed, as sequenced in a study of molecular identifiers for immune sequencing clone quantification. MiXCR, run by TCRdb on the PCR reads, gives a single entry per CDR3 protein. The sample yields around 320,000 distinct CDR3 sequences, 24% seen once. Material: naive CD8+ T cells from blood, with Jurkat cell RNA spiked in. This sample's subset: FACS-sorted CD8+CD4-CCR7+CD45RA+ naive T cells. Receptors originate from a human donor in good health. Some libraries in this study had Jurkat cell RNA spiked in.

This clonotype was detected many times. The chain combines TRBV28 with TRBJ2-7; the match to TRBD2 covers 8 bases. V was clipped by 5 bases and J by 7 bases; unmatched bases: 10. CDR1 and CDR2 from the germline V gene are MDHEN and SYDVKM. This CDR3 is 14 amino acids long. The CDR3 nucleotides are TGTGCCAGCAGTGCAGCGGGAGATCCTCGGGAGCAGTACTTC. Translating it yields CASSAAGDPREQYF.

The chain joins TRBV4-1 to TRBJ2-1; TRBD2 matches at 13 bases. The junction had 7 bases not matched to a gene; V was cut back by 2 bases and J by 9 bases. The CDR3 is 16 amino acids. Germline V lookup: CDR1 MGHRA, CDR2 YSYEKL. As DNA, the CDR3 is TGCGCCAGCAGCCAACAAACTAGCGGGGGGGCCGGTGAGCAGTTCTTC. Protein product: CASSQQTSGGAGEQFF.

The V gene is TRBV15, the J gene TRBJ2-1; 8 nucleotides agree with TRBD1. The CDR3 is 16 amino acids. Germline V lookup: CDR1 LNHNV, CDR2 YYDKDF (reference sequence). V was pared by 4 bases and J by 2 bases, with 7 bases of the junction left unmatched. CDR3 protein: CATSIGQGTPYNEQFF. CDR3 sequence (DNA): TGTGCCACCAGCATCGGACAGGGAACACCCTACAATGAGCAGTTCTTC.

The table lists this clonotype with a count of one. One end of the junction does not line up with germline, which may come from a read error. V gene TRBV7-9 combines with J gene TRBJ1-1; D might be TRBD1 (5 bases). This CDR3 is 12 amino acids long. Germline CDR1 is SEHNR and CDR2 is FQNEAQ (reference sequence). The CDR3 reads CASSFGGTEALF. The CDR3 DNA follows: TGTGCCAGCAGCTTTGGTGGGACTGAAGCTCTCTTT.

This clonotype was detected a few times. Written as DNA, the CDR3 is TGTGCCAGCAGCTTGTCGGCCGGGTCTAGCGGGGGTATTTTAGAGACCCAGTACTTC. Translated, it gives CASSLSAGSSGGILETQYF. The chain has TRBV5-6 and TRBJ2-5; 10 bases fit TRBD2. In germline, CDR1 is SGHDT, CDR2 YYEEEE. Unmatched junction bases numbered 16, after V lost 1 base and J lost 4 bases. CDR3 length: 19 residues.

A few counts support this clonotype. The CDR3 nucleotides read TGTGCCAGCAGCCCCATCCGACTAGCGGGAAACTACGAGCAGTACTTC. It is translated as CASSPIRLAGNYEQYF. The chain has TRBV5-3 and TRBJ2-7, with 11 bases matching TRBD2. TRBV5-3 is labeled an ORF, and its function is uncertain. CDR3 size: 16 residues. J lost 3 bases, V lost 8 bases, and 13 bases had no gene match.

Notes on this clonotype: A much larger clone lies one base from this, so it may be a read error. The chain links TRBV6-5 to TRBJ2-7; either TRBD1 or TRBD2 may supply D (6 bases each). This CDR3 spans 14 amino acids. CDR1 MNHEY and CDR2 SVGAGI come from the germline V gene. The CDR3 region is CASSSEGGVYGQYF. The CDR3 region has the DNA TGTGCCAGCAGTTCGGAGGGGGGAGTCTACGGGCAGTACTTC.

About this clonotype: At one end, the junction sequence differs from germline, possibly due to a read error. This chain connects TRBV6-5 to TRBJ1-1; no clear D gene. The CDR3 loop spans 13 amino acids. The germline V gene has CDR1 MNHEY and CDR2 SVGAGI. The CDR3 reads CASSYYANTEALF. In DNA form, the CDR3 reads TGTGCCAGCAGTTACTATGCGAACACTGAAGCTCTCTTT.

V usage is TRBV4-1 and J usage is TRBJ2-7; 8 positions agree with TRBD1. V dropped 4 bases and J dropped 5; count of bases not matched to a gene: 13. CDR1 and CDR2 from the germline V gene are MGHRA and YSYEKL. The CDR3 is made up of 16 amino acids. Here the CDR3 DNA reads TGCGCCAGCAGCCTACAGCCCGGACAGGGAACCCACGAGCAGTACTTC. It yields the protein CASSLQPGQGTHEQYF.

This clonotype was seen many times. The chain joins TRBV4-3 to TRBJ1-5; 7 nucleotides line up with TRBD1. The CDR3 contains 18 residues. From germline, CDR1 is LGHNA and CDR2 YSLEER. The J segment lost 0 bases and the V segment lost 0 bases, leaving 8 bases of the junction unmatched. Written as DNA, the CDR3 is TGCGCCAGCAGCCAAGATTGGGACAGATACTATAGCAATCAGCCCCAGCATTTT. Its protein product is CASSQDWDRYYSNQPQHF.

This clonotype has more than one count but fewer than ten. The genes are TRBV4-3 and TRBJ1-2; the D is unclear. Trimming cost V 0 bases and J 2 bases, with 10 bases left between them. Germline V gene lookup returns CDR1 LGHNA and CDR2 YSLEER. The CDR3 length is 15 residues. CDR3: CASSQDVEPNYGYTF. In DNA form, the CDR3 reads TGCGCCAGCAGCCAAGATGTGGAGCCGAACTATGGCTACACCTTC.

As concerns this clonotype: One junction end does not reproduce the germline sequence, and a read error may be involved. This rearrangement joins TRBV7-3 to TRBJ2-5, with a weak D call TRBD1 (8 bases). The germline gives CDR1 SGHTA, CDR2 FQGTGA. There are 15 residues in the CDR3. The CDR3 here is CASSPQGGGQEAQYF. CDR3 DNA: TGTGCCAGCAGCCCACAGGGGGGGGGACAAGAGGCCCAGTACTTC.

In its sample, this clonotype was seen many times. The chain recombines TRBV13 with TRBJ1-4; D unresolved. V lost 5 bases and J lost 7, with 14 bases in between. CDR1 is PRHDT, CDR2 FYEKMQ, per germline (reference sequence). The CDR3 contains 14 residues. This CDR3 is CASSPGYSSEKLFF. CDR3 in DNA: TGTGCCAGCAGCCCCGGATACAGCTCTGAAAAACTGTTTTTT.

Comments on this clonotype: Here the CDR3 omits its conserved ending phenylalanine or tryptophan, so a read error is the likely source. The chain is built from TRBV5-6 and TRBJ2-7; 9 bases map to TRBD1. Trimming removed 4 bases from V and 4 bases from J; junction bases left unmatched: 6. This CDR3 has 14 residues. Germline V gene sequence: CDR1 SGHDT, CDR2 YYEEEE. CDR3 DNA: TGTGCCAGCAGCCCGGGACAGGGATTGTACGAGCAGTACTGC. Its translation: CASSPGQGLYEQYC.

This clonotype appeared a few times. The CDR3 loop reads CASSFLAGANNEQFF. The DNA for the CDR3 is TGTGCCAGCAGCTTCCTAGCGGGAGCGAACAATGAGCAGTTCTTC. The chain combines TRBV7-2 with TRBJ2-1; 10 bases match TRBD2. The CDR3 consists of 15 residues. The germline gives CDR1 SGHTA, CDR2 FQGNSA. J gave up 5 bases and V 3 bases, and 4 bases lay outside the gene matches.

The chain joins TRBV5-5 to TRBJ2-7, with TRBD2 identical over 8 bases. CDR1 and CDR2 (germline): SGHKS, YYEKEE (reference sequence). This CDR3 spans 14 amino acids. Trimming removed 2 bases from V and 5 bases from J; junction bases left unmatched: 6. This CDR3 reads CASSFPGLENEQYF. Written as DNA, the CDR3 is TGTGCCAGCAGCTTCCCGGGACTAGAAAACGAGCAGTACTTC.

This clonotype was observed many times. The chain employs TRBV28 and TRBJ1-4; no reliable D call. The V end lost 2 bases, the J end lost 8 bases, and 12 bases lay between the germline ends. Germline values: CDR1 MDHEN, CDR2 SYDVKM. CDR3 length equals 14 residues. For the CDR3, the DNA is TGTGCCAGCAGTTTAGCCTATGGGCCGGAAAAACTGTTTTTT. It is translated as CASSLAYGPEKLFF.

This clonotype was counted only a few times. The CDR3 spells CASSVALGGRVGGTQYF. CDR3 bases: TGTGCCAGCAGCGTAGCTCTAGGCGGGAGGGTCGGCGGGACCCAGTACTTC. The chain couples TRBV9 to TRBJ2-5, with 9 bases fitting TRBD2. The CDR3 spans 17 residues. Germline lookup yields CDR1 SGDLS and CDR2 YYNGEE. J gave up 7 bases and V 0 bases, and 13 bases lay outside the gene matches.

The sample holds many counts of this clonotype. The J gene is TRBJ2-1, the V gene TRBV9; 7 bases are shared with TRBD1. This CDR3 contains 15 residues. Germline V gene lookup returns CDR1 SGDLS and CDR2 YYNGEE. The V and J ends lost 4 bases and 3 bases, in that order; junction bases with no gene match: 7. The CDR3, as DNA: TGTGCCAGCAGCATCCGTGGGACAGACTACAATGAGCAGTTCTTC. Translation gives CASSIRGTDYNEQFF.

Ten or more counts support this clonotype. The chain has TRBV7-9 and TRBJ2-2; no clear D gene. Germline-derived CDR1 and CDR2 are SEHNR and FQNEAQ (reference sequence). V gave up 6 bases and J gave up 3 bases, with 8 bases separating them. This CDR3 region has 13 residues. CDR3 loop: CASRHPHTGELFF. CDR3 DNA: TGTGCCAGCAGACATCCCCACACCGGGGAGCTGTTTTTT.

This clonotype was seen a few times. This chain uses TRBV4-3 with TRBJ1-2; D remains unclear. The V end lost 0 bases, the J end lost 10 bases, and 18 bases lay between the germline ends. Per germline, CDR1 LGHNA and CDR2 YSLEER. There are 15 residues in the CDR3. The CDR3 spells CASSQDRSRQPDYTF. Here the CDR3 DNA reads TGCGCCAGCAGCCAAGATAGGAGTCGGCAGCCCGACTACACCTTC.

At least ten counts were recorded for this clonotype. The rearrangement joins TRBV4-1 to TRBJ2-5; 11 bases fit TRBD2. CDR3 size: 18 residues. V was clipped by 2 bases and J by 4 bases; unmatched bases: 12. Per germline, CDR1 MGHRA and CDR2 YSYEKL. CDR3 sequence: CASSQISASGGSRETQYF. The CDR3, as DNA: TGCGCCAGCAGCCAAATAAGCGCTAGCGGGGGGTCCAGAGAGACCCAGTACTTC.

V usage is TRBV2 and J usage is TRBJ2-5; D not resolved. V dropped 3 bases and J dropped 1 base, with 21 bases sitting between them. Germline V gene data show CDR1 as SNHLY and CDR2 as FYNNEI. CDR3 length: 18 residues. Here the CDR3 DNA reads TGTGCCAGCAGTGAGAGGTCGGGCAGAAGAGTCTTCCAAGAGACCCAGTACTTC. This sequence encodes CASSERSGRRVFQETQYF.

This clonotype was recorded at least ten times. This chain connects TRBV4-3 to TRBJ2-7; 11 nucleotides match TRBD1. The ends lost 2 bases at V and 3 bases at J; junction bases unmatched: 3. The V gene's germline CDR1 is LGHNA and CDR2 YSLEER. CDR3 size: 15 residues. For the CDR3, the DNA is TGCGCCAGCAGCCAATCGGGACAGGGGGTCTACGAGCAGTACTTC. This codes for CASSQSGQGVYEQYF.

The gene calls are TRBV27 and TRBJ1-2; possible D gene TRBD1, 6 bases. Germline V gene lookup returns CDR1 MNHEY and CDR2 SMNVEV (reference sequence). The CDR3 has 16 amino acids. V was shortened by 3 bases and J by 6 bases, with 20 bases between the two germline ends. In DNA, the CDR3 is TGTGCCAGCAGTTTCCTACCCCCAGGGGAATACCATGGCTACACCTTC. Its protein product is CASSFLPPGEYHGYTF.